A single sample gave rise to the 2 T cell receptor beta chains below, sequenced in a study of identical twins. MiXCR was run by TCRdb on the 5' RACE reads, yielding one entry per CDR3 protein. Among about 790,000 distinct CDR3 sequences listed, roughly 18% were seen once. These data were likewise used in another study, on T cells expressing NK-cell markers.

The sequencing sample was made of PBMCs. The receptors come from a woman aged 18-29 years in good health.

This chain uses TRBV6-2 or TRBV6-3 with TRBJ1-6; 7 bases are a match to TRBD1. The V gene's germline CDR1 is MNHEY and CDR2 SVGEGT. CDR3 length: 21 residues. V dropped 0 bases and J dropped 0; count of bases not matched to a gene: 14. The CDR3: CASSYSSAGQQYSSYNSPLHF. The CDR3 DNA sequence: TGTGCCAGCAGTTACTCGAGTGCGGGACAGCAATATAGCTCCTATAATTCACCCCTCCACTTT.

The rearrangement joins TRBV20-1 to TRBJ2-3; no reliable D call. Trimming took 5 bases from V and 1 from J, leaving 19 bases between them. Looked up from germline, CDR1 is DFQATT and CDR2 is SNEGSKA (reference sequence). This CDR3 has 16 residues. CDR3 loop: CSAPSTLVPGTDTQYF. The DNA of the CDR3 is TGCAGTGCTCCCTCCACCCTGGTGCCGGGCACAGATACGCAGTATTTT.